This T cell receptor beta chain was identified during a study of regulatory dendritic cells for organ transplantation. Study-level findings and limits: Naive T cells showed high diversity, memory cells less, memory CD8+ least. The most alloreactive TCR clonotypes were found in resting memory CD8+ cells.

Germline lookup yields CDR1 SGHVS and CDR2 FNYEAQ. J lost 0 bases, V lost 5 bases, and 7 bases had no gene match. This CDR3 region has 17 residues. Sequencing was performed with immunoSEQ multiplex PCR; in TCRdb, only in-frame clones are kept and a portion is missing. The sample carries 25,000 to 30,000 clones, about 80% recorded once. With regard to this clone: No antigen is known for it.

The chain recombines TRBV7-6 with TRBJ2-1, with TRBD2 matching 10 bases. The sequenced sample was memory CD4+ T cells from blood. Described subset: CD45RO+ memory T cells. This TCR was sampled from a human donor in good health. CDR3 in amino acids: CASSPRAGGSSYNEQFF. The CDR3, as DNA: TGTGCCAGCAGCCCGAGAGCGGGAGGGAGCTCCTACAATGAGCAGTTCTTC.